Sequencing of this T cell receptor (beta chain) was carried out in a study of T cells in localized non-small cell lung cancer (dated by TCRdb to the early 2020s). Some background on the complete study: T cell repertoires of 236 early-stage NSCLC patients were analyzed, with tumors being compared against uninvolved tumor-adjacent lungs. All 240 or so NSCLC patients in the cohort were treatment-naive and had localized lung tumors that were resected. A mean age of around 66 years was recorded for the NSCLC patients, of whom some 130 were male and 90 to 110 were female. Points the paper makes about the study in general: Longer overall survival was associated with higher T cell density in blood, whereas shorter survival was associated with higher clonality in adjacent lung. Because the study design was exploratory, TCR variables were selected using unadjusted p-values without false-discovery rate correction. Because multi-region sequencing of the tumors was not done, intratumor heterogeneity could not be ruled out. Of the top 100 tumor clones, a median of about 53 were detected in paired uninvolved adjacent lung; under 30 were also among that lung's top 100. Uninvolved tumor-adjacent lung showed the highest T cell clonality, higher than tumor, which suggests more focused antigenic responses in the adjacent lung.

TCR beta CDR3 regions were sequenced from DNA using the immunoSEQ Assay. The original pipeline was this. T cell density was computed as TCR beta template counts normalized to usable DNA estimated by amplifying housekeeping genes. The preseqR package was used to estimate richness by extrapolating to 400,000 templates for PBMC samples and to 120,000 templates for tissue samples. Clonality was calculated as one minus Pielou's evenness. Differential abundance testing on productive amino-acid clonotypes, with a minimum total count of 5 and an alpha of 0.1, was used to identify tissue-enriched TCRs. The Jaccard Index and the Morisita Overlap Index were used to measure repertoire overlap between compartments. TCR beta CDR3s were clustered by GLIPH together with public tetramer-defined viral CDR3s, and at least three viral sequences plus V-gene enrichment were required for viral motifs. TCRdb mirrors the immuneACCESS table, restricted to in-frame sequences. Some clones are absent from its copies; in checked studies, under half trace to an unresolved V gene, and the reason for the others is unknown. The V and J calls and the clone size are those of that table, but D and trimming were determined from the DNA. Across this sample there are tens of thousands of clones, with almost 85% seen only once. The ten biggest clones cover around an eighth of the sample.

At diagnosis, tumor, uninvolved tumor-adjacent lung and peripheral blood were collected and then preserved as a mix of FFPE and fresh-frozen material. For TCR repertoire profiling, blood samples were analyzed as peripheral blood mononuclear cells. This clone showed up just a few times. Its cognate antigen has yet to be identified. No much larger clone is present one base from it, and per-base qualities are unavailable. The germline V gene supplies CDR1 SGHRS and CDR2 YFSETQ. V loses 0 bases, J loses 7 bases, and the germline ends lie 2 bases apart. Taken from cysteine to phenylalanine, the CDR3 has 12 residues. Only the CDR3 DNA is retained, 36 bases long and in frame from the first base.

This chain joins TRBV5-1 to TRBJ1-6; a confident D gene designation cannot be given. Specimen: peripheral blood, collected before any cancer treatment. The TCR comes from a female donor older than 55 with stage I lung adenocarcinoma. The CDR3 here reads CASSLENSPLHF. The nucleotide sequence reads TGCGCCAGCAGCTTGGAGAATTCACCCCTCCACTTT.